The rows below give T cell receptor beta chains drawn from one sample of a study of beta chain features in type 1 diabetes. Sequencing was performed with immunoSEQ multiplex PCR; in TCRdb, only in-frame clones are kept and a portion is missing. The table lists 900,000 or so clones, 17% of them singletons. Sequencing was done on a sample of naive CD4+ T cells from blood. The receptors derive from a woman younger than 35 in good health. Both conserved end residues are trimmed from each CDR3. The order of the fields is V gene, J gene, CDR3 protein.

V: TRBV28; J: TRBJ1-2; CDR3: ASSEINYGYT
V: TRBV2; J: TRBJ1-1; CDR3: ASAAHGGHTEAF
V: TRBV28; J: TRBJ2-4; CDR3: ASRGHSGINIQY
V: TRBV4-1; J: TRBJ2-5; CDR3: ASSPRGLAGASQETQY
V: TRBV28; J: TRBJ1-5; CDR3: ASSLGQLNQPQH
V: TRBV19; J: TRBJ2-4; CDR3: ASSLEKSFNIQY
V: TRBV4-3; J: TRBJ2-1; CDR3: ASSQDLYVVRGQF
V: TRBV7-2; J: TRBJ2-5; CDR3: ASSPRQGETQY
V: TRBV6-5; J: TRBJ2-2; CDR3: ASSYTGRTGELF
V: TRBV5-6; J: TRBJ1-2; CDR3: ASSGQGAYGYT
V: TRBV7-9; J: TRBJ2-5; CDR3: ASSVYKGIYAGDTETQY
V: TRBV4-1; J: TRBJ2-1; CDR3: ASSQRGPRLTYNEQF
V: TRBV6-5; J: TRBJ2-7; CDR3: ASSYGGSAYEQY
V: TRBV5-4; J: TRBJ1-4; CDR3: ASSGKPGHNEKLF
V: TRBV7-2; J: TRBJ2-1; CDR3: ASHVAAGYNEQF
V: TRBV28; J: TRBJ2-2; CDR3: ASRPGSTGELF
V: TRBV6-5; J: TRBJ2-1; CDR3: ASRTGVSGSNEQF
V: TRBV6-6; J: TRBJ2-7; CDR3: ASSYTTGGFGYEQY
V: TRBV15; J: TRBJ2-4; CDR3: ATSRYGEAKNIQY
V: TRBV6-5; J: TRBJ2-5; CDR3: ASSYGPLQETQY
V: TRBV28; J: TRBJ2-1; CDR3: ASSSAGQGKQF
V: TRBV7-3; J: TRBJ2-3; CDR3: ASSFSGRMSDTQY
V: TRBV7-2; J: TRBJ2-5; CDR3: ASSPSGIQETQY
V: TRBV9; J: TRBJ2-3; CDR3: ASSVVSRAGVTDTQY
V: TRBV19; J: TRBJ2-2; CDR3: ASSGQQLTGELF
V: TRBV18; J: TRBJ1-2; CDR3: ASSPKSRDGYT
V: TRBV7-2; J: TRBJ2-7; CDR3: ASSQRLAGGSEQY
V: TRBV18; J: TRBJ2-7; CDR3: ASSPGTGGYYEQY
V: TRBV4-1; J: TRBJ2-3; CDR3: ASSQVIAVRQTQY
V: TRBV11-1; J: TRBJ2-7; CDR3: ASSPRDIFSYEQY
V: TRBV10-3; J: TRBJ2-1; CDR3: AIRDSVDNEQF
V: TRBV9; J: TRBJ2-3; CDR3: ASSPDPIPQYTQY
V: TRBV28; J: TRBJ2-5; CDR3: ASSLGLAGNLKETQY
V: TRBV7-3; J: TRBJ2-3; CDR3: ASSPDRAADTQY
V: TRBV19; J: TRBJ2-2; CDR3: ASSITRSPGELF
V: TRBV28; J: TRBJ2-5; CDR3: ASSSRQGTQETQY
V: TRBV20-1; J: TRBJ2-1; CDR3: SAPSGDEQF
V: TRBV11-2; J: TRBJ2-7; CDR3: ASSFPPGGYEQY
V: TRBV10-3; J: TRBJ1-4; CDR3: AISESTNEKLF
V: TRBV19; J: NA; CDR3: ASSVMLGYEQY
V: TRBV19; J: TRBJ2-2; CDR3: ASSIDRAGGTGELF
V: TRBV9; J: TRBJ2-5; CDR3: ASSVGRGDGTQY
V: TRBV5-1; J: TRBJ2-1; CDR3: ASSLGGTPSYNEQF
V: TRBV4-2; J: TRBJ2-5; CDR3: ASSGRLAGAETQY
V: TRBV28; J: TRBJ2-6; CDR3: ASSLAGSGANVLT
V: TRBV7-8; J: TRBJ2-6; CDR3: ASSRRTVSGANVLT
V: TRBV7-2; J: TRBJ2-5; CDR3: ASSLAQLQGRETQY
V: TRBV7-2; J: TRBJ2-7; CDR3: ATTSKGYEQY
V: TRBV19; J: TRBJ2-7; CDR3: ASSIDTGAIYEQY
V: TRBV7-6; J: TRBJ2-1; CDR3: ASSHTADRSYNEQF
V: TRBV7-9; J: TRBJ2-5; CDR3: ASSLEVGTQY
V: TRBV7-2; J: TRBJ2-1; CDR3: ASSLASYSYNEQF
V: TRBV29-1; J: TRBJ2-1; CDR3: SVGLLLGREEQF
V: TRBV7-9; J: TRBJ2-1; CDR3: ATYFGENYNEQF